Below are 25 T cell receptor beta chains sequenced from a single sample in a study of blood T cell repertoires in COVID-19 (TCRdb year 2020). Libraries came from the immunoSEQ multiplex PCR assay. TCRdb's version of the immuneACCESS table is confined to in-frame rearrangements and falls short of the full clone set. An unresolved V gene accounts for under half of the shortfall where checked; the remainder is of unknown origin. The sample records about 65,000 clones, about 82% of which are singletons. The ten largest clones represent roughly two fifths of the sample. The sample consisted of peripheral blood. The receptors originated from a human donor in a cohort sampled during active COVID-19.

The CDR3 DNA reads TGTGCCAGCAGTCTAAACATTCAGTACTTC. Translation gives CASSLNIQYF. The chain recombines TRBV12-3 or TRBV12-4 with TRBJ2-4; D is unresolved. V was shortened by 5 bases and J by 6 bases, with 2 bases between the two germline ends. The CDR3 covers 10 residues.

The count of this clone is one. The chain carries TRBV30 and TRBJ2-7, with TRBD1 matching over 7 bases. This CDR3 region has 15 residues. With V trimmed by 2 bases and J by 2 bases, 9 bases remained unmatched. Germline values: CDR1 GTSNPN, CDR2 SVGIG (reference sequence). The CDR3 region has the DNA TGTGCCTGGAGTCCGGGACAGCCAAAGACCTACGAGCAGTACTTC. Translated, it gives CAWSPGQPKTYEQYF.

This chain joins TRBV3-1 (or the pseudogene TRBV3-2) and TRBJ1-1; 12 bases fit TRBD1. The CDR3 loop spans 16 amino acids. CDR1 is LGHDT, CDR2 YNNKEL, per germline (reference sequence). Trimming at V came to 4 bases and at J to 5 bases, leaving 8 bases not matched to a gene. CDR3 sequence reads: CASSLGTGGRSTEAFF. The DNA for the CDR3 is TGTGCCAGCAGCCTCGGGACAGGGGGCCGGTCGACTGAAGCTTTCTTT.

The chain combines TRBV7-3 with TRBJ2-3; 7 nucleotides agree with TRBD2. Germline CDR1 and CDR2: SGHTA and FQGTGA. V was clipped by 4 bases and J by 4 bases; unmatched bases: 11. The CDR3 extends over 16 amino acids. The CDR3 bases are TGTGCCAGCAGCTCCAGAGGGAGGGGTTGGGCAGATACGCAGTATTTT. Its protein product is CASSSRGRGWADTQYF.

This sequence joins TRBV7-8 and TRBJ2-7; tentatively, D is TRBD2 (5 bases). The CDR3 covers 13 residues. Germline V gene sequence: CDR1 SGHVS, CDR2 FQNEAQ. The ends were cut back, 1 base at V and 2 bases at J, with 6 bases in the middle. The CDR3 protein is CASSLGETYEQYF. The CDR3, as DNA: TGTGCCAGCAGCTTAGGGGAGACCTACGAGCAGTACTTC.

CDR3 nucleotides: TGTGCCAGCAGCAGGACACGGACCTACGAGCAGTACTTC. Encoded protein: CASSRTRTYEQYF. The V gene is TRBV4-2, the J gene TRBJ2-7; the D gene is possibly TRBD1 (5 bases). This CDR3 is 13 amino acids long. Looked up from germline, CDR1 is LGHNA and CDR2 is YNFKEQ. The V end lost 5 bases, the J end lost 2 bases, and 10 bases lay between the germline ends.

The J gene is TRBJ2-7, the V gene TRBV18, with 8 bases identical to TRBD1. V was pared by 4 bases and J by 3 bases, with 11 bases of the junction left unmatched. The CDR3 spans 16 residues. Germline V CDR1 and CDR2: KGHSH, LQKENI. Here the CDR3 DNA reads TGTGCCAGCTCACAACTCAGCAGGGGGCCGAACTACGAGCAGTACTTC. Encoded protein: CASSQLSRGPNYEQYF.

The rearrangement links TRBV3-1 (or the pseudogene TRBV3-2) to TRBJ2-7; D perhaps matches TRBD2 (6 bases). Trimming left V 4 bases short and J 1 base short, with 14 bases between. Germline V gene lookup returns CDR1 LGHDT and CDR2 YNNKEL (reference sequence). The CDR3 length is 15 residues. The CDR3 here is CASSPFGDWSYEQYF. In nucleotides, the CDR3 is TGTGCCAGCAGCCCCTTTGGGGACTGGTCCTACGAGCAGTACTTC.

The V call is TRBV10-3, the J call TRBJ1-2; D is undetermined. This CDR3 is built from 14 residues. CDR1 is ENHRY, CDR2 SYGVKD, per germline. The V and J ends lost 6 bases and 8 bases respectively, with 19 bases between them. CDR3 in amino acids: CAISPRSTIEGYTF. The CDR3 coding sequence is TGTGCCATCAGCCCGCGGAGTACCATCGAGGGCTACACCTTC.

V usage is TRBV5-6 and J usage is TRBJ2-7; the match to TRBD1 covers 8 bases. V dropped 4 bases and J dropped 1; count of bases not matched to a gene: 7. In germline, CDR1 is SGHDT, CDR2 YYEEEE. The CDR3 covers 15 residues. CDR3 coding DNA: TGTGCCAGCAGCGACCGGGACAGGCCATCCTACGAGCAGTACTTC. It encodes CASSDRDRPSYEQYF.

The genes are TRBV7-2 and TRBJ2-1; 8 nucleotides match TRBD1. Unmatched junction bases numbered 16, after V lost 6 bases and J lost 0 bases. The germline gives CDR1 SGHTA, CDR2 FQGNSA. There are 19 residues in the CDR3. DNA for the CDR3: TGTGCCAGCAGTTTCAGGGGGACAGGAGAGCTTAGCTCCTACAATGAGCAGTTCTTC. Translating gives CASSFRGTGELSSYNEQFF.

The CDR3 sequence: CASSPRTGASGNTIYF. The CDR3 DNA sequence: TGCGCCAGCAGCCCAAGGACAGGGGCATCGGGAAACACCATATATTTT. The rearrangement links TRBV5-1 to TRBJ1-3, with 9 bases fitting TRBD1. The CDR3 sequence is 16 residues long. V was clipped by 4 bases and J by 4 bases; unmatched bases: 9. Per the germline V gene, CDR1 is SGHRS and CDR2 is YFSETQ.

The genes are TRBV6-5 and TRBJ1-2; 8 bases are shared with TRBD1. The CDR3 totals 13 residues. CDR1 and CDR2 (germline): MNHEY, SVGAGI. The junction had 6 bases not matched to a gene; V was cut back by 7 bases and J by 5 bases. The CDR3 here is CASTLDREYGYTF. In nucleotides, the CDR3 is TGTGCCAGCACATTGGACAGGGAGTATGGCTACACCTTC.

This chain links TRBV27 with TRBJ1-2; 7 positions agree with TRBD1. The V gene's germline CDR1 is MNHEY and CDR2 SMNVEV (reference sequence). This CDR3 spans 15 amino acids. V gave up 7 bases and J gave up 4 bases; unmatched junction bases: 12. In nucleotides, the CDR3 is TGTGCCAGCACCCCCCGGCAGGGGGTAGGCTATGGCTACACCTTC. It encodes CASTPRQGVGYGYTF.

V is TRBV4-1 and J is TRBJ2-5, with D perhaps TRBD2 (7 bases). Germline V gene lookup returns CDR1 MGHRA and CDR2 YSYEKL. Between the trimmed V and J ends, which lost 0 bases and 8 bases, there was a span of 10 bases. The length of the CDR3 is 13 residues. The CDR3 nucleotides read TGCGCCAGCAGCCAAGAACAGGGACTAACCCAGTACTTC. Its translation is CASSQEQGLTQYF.

V usage is TRBV5-1 and J usage is TRBJ1-2, with unresolved D. V shed 1 base and J shed 6 bases, with 7 bases lying between them. Germline lookup yields CDR1 SGHRS and CDR2 YFSETQ. The CDR3 has 12 residues. CDR3 DNA: TGCGCCAGCAGCTTGTCCGGGAATGGCTACACCTTC. This sequence encodes CASSLSGNGYTF.

The rearrangement joins TRBV2 to TRBJ2-1; D gene ambiguous. The V gene's germline CDR1 is SNHLY and CDR2 FYNNEI. The CDR3 has 15 residues. The V gene lost 6 bases and the J gene lost 3 bases, with 15 bases spanning the gap. CDR3 residues: CASSDALLNYNEQFF. The CDR3, as DNA: TGTGCCAGCAGCGATGCACTTTTGAACTACAATGAGCAGTTCTTC.

CDR3 residues: CASKDYPPGTGELFF. In DNA, the CDR3 is TGTGCCAGCAAAGACTACCCCCCAGGAACCGGGGAGCTGTTTTTT. This chain uses TRBV6-5 with TRBJ2-2; a weak D match, TRBD2 (5 bases). The CDR3 consists of 15 residues. Trimming took 7 bases from V and 5 from J, leaving 17 bases between them. In germline, CDR1 is MNHEY, CDR2 SVGAGI.

V is TRBV4-3 and J is TRBJ1-3, with a possible D match to TRBD1 (5 bases). CDR3 length equals 16 residues. Germline V gene lookup returns CDR1 LGHNA and CDR2 YSLEER. Trimming pared 4 bases from V and 0 bases from J, leaving 13 bases between. Written as DNA, the CDR3 is TGCGCCAGCAGCCCCAGGGCGGGGGGCTCTGGAAACACCATATATTTT. It translates to CASSPRAGGSGNTIYF.

This chain uses TRBV7-9 with TRBJ1-5; 7 bases are a match to TRBD1. The germline V gene has CDR1 SEHNR and CDR2 FQNEAQ (reference sequence). There are 16 residues in the CDR3. V shed 5 bases, J shed 10 bases, and the junction held 17 bases outside the gene matches. The CDR3, as DNA: TGTGCCAGCAGCGAGCGCGTAGGGGGCAAGGCGGGCCCCCAGCATTTT. Translated: CASSERVGGKAGPQHF.

This chain connects TRBV24-1 to TRBJ2-5; maybe TRBD2 (7 bases). V was trimmed by 7 bases and J by 1 base, leaving 15 bases between them. CDR1 KGHDR and CDR2 SFDVKD come from the germline V gene. This CDR3 has 15 residues. The CDR3 protein is CATSAGRGVQETQYF. CDR3 in DNA: TGTGCCACCAGCGCTGGGAGGGGGGTCCAAGAGACCCAGTACTTC.

In its sample, this clone was seen a few times. The chain links TRBV2 to TRBJ1-4, with D possibly being TRBD1 (5 bases). Trimming left V 5 bases short and J 7 bases short, with 8 bases between. This CDR3 is built from 12 residues. Germline CDR1 reads SNHLY; CDR2 reads FYNNEI. The CDR3 loop reads CASSPQGEKLFF. CDR3 sequence (DNA): TGTGCCAGCAGTCCCCAGGGTGAAAAACTGTTTTTT.

The CDR3 loop is CASSLGSSYEQYF. In DNA, the CDR3 is TGTGCCAGCAGTTTGGGGAGCTCCTACGAGCAGTACTTC. The rearrangement joins TRBV28 to TRBJ2-7; perhaps TRBD2 as D (5 bases). The CDR3 sequence is 13 residues long. Germline V gene data show CDR1 as MDHEN and CDR2 as SYDVKM. V lost 3 bases and J 0 bases, leaving 6 bases between the germline ends. The full variable domain, rest sourced from reference TRBV28 and TRBJ2-7, is DVKVTQSSRYLVKRTGEKVFLECVQDMDHENMFWYRQDPGLGLRLIYFSYDVKMKEKGDIPEGYSVSREKKERFSLILESASTNQTSMYLCASSLGSSYEQYFGPGTRLTVT.

The CDR3 coding sequence is TGTGCCAGCAGTGAAGCGGCGGGCTCGGACAGGGCCTACGAGCAGTACTTC. The encoded protein is CASSEAAGSDRAYEQYF. The chain couples TRBV2 to TRBJ2-7, with 8 bases matching TRBD1. Germline V gene lookup returns CDR1 SNHLY and CDR2 FYNNEI. The CDR3 covers 17 residues. Losses at the gene ends were 0 bases for V and 2 bases for J; bases not matched to a gene: 9.

This chain joins TRBV5-1 and TRBJ2-3; the D is unclear. The CDR3 consists of 15 residues. Germline assignment: CDR1 SGHRS and CDR2 YFSETQ. Trimming removed 1 base at V and 6 bases at J, with 15 bases between. The CDR3 here is CASSLPSPGSDTQYF. The CDR3 coding sequence is TGCGCCAGCAGCTTGCCCTCTCCAGGTTCCGATACGCAGTATTTT.